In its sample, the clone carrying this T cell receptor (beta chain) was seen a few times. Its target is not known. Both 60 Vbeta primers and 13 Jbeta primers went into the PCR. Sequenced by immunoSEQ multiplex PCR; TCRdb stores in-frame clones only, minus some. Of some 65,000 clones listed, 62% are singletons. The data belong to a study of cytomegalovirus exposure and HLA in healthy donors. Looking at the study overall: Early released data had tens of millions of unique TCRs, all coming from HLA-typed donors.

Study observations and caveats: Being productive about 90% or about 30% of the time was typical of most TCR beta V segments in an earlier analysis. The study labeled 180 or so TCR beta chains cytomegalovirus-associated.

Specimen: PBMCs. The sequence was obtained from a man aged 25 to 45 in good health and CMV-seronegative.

CDR3 sequence: CASSFSRGEFYEQYF. For the CDR3, the DNA is TGTGCCAGCAGCTTTTCCAGGGGGGAATTCTACGAGCAGTACTTC. The rearrangement links TRBV7-2 to TRBJ2-7, with TRBD1 as a possible D gene (7 bases). CDR1 and CDR2 (germline): SGHTA, FQGNSA. V was shortened by 3 bases and J by 3 bases, with 15 bases between the two germline ends. This CDR3 is built from 15 residues.